This TCR beta chain derives from a study of blood T cell repertoires in COVID-19. Trimming cost V 3 bases and J 7 bases; bases outside gene matches: 15. This CDR3 region has 17 residues. Per the germline V gene, CDR1 is LNHNV and CDR2 is YYDKDF (reference sequence). Original handling: Quantification of nucleated cells was approximated via reference gene primer amplification. The repertoire was sequenced with immunoSEQ multiplex PCR; TCRdb's copy has only in-frame clones and lacks some. The DNA gave D and trimming, while V, J and clone size come from that table. The sample has about 69,000 clones, approximately 85% seen once.

This TCR was recovered from a man older than 75 with acute or convalescent COVID-19. This chain joins TRBV15 and TRBJ2-7, with TRBD1 identical over 10 bases. Input material: peripheral blood. The CDR3 region is CATSRAGGGTGAREQYF. CDR3 sequence (DNA): TGTGCCACCAGCAGGGCCGGGGGAGGGACAGGGGCGAGGGAGCAGTACTTC.